The present T cell receptor (beta chain) was sequenced within a study of Ad26.COV2.S vaccination and SARS-CoV-2 variants. Study findings and constraints: Spike-specific TCR breadth was greater after Ad26.COV2.S than placebo. Similar non-spike TCR breadth was seen in vaccine and placebo recipients. Post-vaccination breadth of spike-specific CD8+ and CD4+ T cell responses was reportedly substantial.

Germline V lookup: CDR1 SNHLY, CDR2 FYNNEI. The CDR3 extends over 11 amino acids. V gave up 4 bases and J gave up 7 bases, with 4 bases separating them. Regarding this clone: Its target is unknown.

Produced via immunoSEQ multiplex PCR; TCRdb's table is partial and in-frame only. Of more than 150,000 clones listed, approximately 90% are singletons. The V and J genes are TRBV2 and TRBJ1-4; D is unresolved. The sample was peripheral blood, taken after recovery from COVID-19. This TCR derives from a human donor who had recovered from COVID-19. The CDR3 region is CASSVSEKLFF. The DNA for the CDR3 is TGTGCCAGCAGTGTGAGTGAAAAACTGTTTTTT.